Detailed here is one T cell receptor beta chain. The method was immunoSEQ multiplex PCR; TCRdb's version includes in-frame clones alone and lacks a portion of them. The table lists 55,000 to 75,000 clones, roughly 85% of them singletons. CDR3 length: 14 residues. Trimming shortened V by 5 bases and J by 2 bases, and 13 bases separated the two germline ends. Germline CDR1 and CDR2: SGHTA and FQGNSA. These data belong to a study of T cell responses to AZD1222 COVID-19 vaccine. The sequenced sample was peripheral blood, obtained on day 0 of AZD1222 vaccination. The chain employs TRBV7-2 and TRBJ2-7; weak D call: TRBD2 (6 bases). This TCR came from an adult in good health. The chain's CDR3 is CASSPGGTAYEQYF. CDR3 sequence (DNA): TGTGCCAGCAGCCCTGGGGGGACGGCCTACGAGCAGTACTTC.